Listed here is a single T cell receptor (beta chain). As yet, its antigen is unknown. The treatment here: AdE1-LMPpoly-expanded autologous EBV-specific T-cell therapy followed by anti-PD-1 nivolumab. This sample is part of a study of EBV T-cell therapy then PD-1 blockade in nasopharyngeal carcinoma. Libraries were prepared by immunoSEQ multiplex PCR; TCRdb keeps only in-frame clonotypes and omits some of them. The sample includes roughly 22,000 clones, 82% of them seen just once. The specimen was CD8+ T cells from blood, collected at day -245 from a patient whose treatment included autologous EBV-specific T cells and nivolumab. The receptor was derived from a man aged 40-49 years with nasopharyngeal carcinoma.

The CDR3 DNA sequence: TGTGCCAGCAGAACCGGGACAGACAAAAACATTCAGTACTTC. It specifies CASRTGTDKNIQYF. This chain links TRBV2 with TRBJ2-4; the match to TRBD1 covers 7 bases. The J segment lost 3 bases and the V segment lost 6 bases, leaving 5 bases of the junction unmatched. In germline, CDR1 is SNHLY, CDR2 FYNNEI. This CDR3 is built from 14 residues. Full variable domain (rest looked up from reference TRBV2 and TRBJ2-4): EPEVTQTPSHQVTQMGQEVILRCVPISNHLYFYWYRQILGQKVEFLVSFYNNEISEKSEIFDDQFSVERPDGSNFTLKIRSTKLEDSAMYFCASRTGTDKNIQYFGAGTRLSVL.